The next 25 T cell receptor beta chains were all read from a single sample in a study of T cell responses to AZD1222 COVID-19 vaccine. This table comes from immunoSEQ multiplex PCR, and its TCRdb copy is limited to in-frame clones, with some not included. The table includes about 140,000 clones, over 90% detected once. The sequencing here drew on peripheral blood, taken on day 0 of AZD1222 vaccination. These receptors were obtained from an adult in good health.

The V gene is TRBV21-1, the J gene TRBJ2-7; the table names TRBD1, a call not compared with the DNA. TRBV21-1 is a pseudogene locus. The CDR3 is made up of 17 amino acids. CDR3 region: CASSKTVSLRDAYEQYF. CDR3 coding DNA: TGTGCCAGCAGCAAAACGGTAAGCCTCAGGGATGCCTACGAGCAGTACTTC.

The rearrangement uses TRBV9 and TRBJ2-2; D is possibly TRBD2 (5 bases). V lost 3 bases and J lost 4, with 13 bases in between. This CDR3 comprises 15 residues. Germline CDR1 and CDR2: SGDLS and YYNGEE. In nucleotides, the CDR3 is TGTGCCAGCAGCGGGGCGGACTGGGGCACCGGGGAGCTGTTTTTT. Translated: CASSGADWGTGELFF.

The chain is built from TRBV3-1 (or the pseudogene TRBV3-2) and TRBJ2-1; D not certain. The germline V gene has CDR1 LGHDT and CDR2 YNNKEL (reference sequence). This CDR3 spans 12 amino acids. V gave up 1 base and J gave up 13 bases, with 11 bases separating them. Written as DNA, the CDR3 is TGTGCCAGCAGCCAAGGCCGTGGAAACCAGTTCTTC. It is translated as CASSQGRGNQFF.

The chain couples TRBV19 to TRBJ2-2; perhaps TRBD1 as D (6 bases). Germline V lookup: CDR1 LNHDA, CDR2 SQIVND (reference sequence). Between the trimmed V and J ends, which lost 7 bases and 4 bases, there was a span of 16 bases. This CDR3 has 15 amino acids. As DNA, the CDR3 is TGTGCCAGTATATCCCCGGAACAGGGCACCGGGGAGCTGTTTTTT. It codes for CASISPEQGTGELFF.

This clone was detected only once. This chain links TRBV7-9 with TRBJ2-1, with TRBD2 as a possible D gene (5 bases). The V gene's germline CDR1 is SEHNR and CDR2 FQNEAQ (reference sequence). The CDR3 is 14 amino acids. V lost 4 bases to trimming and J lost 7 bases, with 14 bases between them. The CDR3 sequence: CASSYEDWANEQFF. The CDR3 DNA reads TGTGCCAGCAGCTACGAGGACTGGGCTAATGAGCAGTTCTTC. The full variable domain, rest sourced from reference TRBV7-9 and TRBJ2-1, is DTGVSQNPRHKITKRGQNVTFRCDPISEHNRLYWYRQTLGQGPEFLTYFQNEAQLEKSRLLSDRFSAERPKGSFSTLEIQRTEQGDSAMYLCASSYEDWANEQFFGPGTRLTVL.

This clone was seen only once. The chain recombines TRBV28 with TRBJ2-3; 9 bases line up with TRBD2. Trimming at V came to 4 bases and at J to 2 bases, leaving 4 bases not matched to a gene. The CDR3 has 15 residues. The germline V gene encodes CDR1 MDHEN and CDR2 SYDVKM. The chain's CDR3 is CASSSLAGDTDTQYF. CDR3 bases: TGTGCCAGCAGTTCCTTAGCGGGAGACACAGATACGCAGTATTTT.

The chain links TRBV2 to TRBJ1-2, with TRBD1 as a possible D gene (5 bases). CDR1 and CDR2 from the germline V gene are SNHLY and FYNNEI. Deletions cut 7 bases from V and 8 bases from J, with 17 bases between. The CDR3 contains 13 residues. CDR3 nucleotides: TGTGCCAGCATAAAGGCGAGGGGCGCGGGCTACACCTTC. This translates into CASIKARGAGYTF.

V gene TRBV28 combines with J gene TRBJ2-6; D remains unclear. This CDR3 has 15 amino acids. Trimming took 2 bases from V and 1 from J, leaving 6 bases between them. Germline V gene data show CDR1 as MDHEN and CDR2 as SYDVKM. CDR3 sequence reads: CASSLGISGANVLTF. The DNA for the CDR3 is TGTGCCAGCAGTTTAGGGATTTCTGGGGCCAACGTCCTGACTTTC.

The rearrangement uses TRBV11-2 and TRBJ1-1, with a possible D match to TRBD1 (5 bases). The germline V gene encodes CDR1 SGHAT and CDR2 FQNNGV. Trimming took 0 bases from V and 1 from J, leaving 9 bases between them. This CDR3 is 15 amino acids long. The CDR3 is CASSLEGTRNTEAFF. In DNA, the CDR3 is TGTGCCAGCAGCTTAGAGGGGACGAGGAACACTGAAGCTTTCTTT.

The CDR3 bases are TGCGCCAGCAGCTTGGCCCTGGGTTTAGGTGAAGAGACCCAGTACTTC. Amino acids: CASSLALGLGEETQYF. V is TRBV5-1 and J is TRBJ2-5; D is unclear. The CDR3 covers 16 residues. Germline CDR1 reads SGHRS; CDR2 reads YFSETQ. V was pared by 0 bases and J by 3 bases, with 15 bases between.

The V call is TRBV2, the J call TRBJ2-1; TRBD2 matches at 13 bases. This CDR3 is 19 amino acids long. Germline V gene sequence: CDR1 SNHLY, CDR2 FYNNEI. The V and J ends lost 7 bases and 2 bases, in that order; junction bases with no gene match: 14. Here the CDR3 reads CASNNPGLAGKSPYNEQFF. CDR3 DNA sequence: TGTGCCAGCAATAATCCGGGACTAGCGGGAAAGTCCCCCTACAATGAGCAGTTCTTC.

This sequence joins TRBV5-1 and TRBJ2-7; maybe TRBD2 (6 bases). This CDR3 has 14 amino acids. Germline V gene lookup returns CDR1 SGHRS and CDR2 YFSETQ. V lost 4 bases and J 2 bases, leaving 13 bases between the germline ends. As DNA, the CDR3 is TGCGCCAGCAGCGCGGACGGGGGAGCCTACGAGCAGTACTTC. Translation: CASSADGGAYEQYF.

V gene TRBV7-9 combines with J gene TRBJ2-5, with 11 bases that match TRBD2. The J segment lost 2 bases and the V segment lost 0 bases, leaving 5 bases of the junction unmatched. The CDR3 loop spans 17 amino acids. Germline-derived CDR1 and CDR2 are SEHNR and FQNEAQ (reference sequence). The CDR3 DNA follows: TGTGCCAGCAGCTTAGCCCGAAGACTAGCGGGGCAAGAGACCCAGTACTTC. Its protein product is CASSLARRLAGQETQYF.

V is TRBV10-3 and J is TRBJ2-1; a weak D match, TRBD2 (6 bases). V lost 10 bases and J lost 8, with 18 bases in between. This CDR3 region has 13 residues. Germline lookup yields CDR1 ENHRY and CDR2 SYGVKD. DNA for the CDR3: TGTGCCACGGGGGATGGTAGCGACGATGAGCAGTTCTTC. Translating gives CATGDGSDDEQFF.

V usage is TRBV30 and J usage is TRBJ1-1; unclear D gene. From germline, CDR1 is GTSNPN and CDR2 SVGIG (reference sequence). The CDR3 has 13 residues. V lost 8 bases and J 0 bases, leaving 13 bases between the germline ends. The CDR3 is CAHRSGLNTEAFF. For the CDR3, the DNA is TGTGCCCATCGATCCGGATTGAACACTGAAGCTTTCTTT.

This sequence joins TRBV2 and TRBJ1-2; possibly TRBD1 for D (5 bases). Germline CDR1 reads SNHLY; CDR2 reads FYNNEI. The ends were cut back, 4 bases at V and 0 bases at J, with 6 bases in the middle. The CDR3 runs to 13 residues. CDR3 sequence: CASSARANYGYTF. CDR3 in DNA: TGTGCCAGCAGTGCCAGGGCTAACTATGGCTACACCTTC.

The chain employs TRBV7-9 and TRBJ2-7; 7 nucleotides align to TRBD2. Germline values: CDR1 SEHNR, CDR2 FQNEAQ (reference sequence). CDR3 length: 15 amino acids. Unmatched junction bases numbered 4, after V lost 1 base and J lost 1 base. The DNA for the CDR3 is TGTGCCAGCAGCTTAGGAGGGACTAAATCCTACGAGCAGTACTTC. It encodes CASSLGGTKSYEQYF.

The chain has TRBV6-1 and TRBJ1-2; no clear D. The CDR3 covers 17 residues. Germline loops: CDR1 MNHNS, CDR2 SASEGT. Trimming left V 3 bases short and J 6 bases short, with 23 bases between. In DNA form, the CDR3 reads TGTGCCAGCAGTGAGGGAGATAGTGTTGAGGGTGAGGATGGCTACACCTTC. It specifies CASSEGDSVEGEDGYTF.

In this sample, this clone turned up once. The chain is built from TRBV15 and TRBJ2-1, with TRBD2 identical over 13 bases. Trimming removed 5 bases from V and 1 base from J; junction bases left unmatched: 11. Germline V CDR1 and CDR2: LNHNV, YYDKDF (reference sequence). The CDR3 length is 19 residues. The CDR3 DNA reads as TGTGCCACCAGCCCAGGGGGACTAGCGGGGACCATATCCTACAATGAGCAGTTCTTC. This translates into CATSPGGLAGTISYNEQFF.

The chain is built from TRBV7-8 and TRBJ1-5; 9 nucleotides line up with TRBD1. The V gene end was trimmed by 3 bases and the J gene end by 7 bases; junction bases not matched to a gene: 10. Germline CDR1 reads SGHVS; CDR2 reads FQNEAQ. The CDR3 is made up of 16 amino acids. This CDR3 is CASSFLPGQGKQPQHF. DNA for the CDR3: TGTGCCAGCAGCTTCCTCCCGGGACAGGGAAAGCAGCCCCAGCATTTT.

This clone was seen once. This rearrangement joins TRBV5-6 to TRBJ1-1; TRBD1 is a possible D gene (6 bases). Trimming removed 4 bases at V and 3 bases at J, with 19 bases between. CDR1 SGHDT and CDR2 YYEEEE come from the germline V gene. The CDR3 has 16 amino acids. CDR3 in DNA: TGTGCCAGCAGCATCCGGGACATGGGTTTAGACACTGAAGCTTTCTTT. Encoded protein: CASSIRDMGLDTEAFF.

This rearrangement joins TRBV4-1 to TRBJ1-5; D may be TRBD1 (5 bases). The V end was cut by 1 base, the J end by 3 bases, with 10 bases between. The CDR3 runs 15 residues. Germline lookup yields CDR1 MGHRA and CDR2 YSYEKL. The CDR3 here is CASSQGAGTNQPQHF. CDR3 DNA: TGCGCCAGCAGCCAAGGGGCAGGGACCAATCAGCCCCAGCATTTT.

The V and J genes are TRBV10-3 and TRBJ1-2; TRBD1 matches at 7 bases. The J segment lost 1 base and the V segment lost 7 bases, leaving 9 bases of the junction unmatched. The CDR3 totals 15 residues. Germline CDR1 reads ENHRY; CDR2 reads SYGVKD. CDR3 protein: CAITEGGQRNYGYTF. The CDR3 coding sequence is TGTGCCATCACCGAGGGGGGACAGCGTAACTATGGCTACACCTTC.

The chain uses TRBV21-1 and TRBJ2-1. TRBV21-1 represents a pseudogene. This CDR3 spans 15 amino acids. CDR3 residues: CASSKARPFGNEQFF. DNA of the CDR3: TGTGCCAGCAGCAAAGCACGGCCATTTGGCAATGAGCAGTTCTTC.

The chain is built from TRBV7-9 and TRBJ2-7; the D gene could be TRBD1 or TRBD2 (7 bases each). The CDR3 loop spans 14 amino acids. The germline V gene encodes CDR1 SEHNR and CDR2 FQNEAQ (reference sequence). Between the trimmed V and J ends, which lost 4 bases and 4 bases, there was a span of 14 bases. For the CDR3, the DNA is TGTGCCAGCAGCTCCTACAGGGGAGGGTACGAGCAGTACTTC. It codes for CASSSYRGGYEQYF.